This passage covers 12 T cell receptor beta chains from one sample sequenced in a study of shared clonotypes between healthy human individuals. Produced via immunoSEQ multiplex PCR; TCRdb's table is partial and in-frame only. The sample shows some 2 million clones, roughly 96% of them seen only once. The sample consisted of naive CD4+ T cells sorted from blood. Subset specified: CD45RA+ positively selected. The receptors derive from a man aged 18 to 30 in good health.

This clone was seen a single time. Distinct nucleotide sequences in the sample also encode this CDR3. The chain's CDR3 is CSVDRQGETQYF. CDR3 bases: TGCAGCGTTGACAGACAGGGAGAGACCCAGTACTTC. V usage is TRBV29-1 and J usage is TRBJ2-5, with 7 bases identical to TRBD1. V shed 3 bases and J 4 bases; nucleotides not matched to a gene: 2. The CDR3 runs to 12 residues. CDR1 and CDR2 from the germline V gene are SQVTM and ANQGSEA.

The rearrangement joins TRBV10-3 to TRBJ1-2, with a possible D match to TRBD1 (5 bases). Germline CDR1 reads ENHRY; CDR2 reads SYGVKD. The CDR3 is 13 amino acids. Trimming removed 10 bases at V and 4 bases at J, with 16 bases between. The CDR3: CASTKTGVYGYTF. The CDR3, as DNA: TGTGCCAGCACCAAAACGGGGGTCTATGGCTACACCTTC.

As for this clone: This sample includes further DNA sequences coding for the same CDR3. This chain joins TRBV4-1 and TRBJ2-7; D is possibly TRBD1 (6 bases). V dropped 1 base and J dropped 4 bases, with 17 bases sitting between them. This CDR3 region has 16 residues. Germline V gene lookup returns CDR1 MGHRA and CDR2 YSYEKL. CDR3 region: CASSQVGQGLTYEQYF. DNA of the CDR3: TGCGCCAGCAGCCAAGTCGGGCAGGGGCTAACGTACGAGCAGTACTTC.

Only one count was recorded for this clone. This rearrangement joins TRBV7-2 to TRBJ2-7; 9 bases fit TRBD2. The CDR3 has 15 residues. The ends lost 2 bases at V and 2 bases at J; junction bases unmatched: 4. Germline V gene sequence: CDR1 SGHTA, CDR2 FQGNSA. CDR3 bases: TGTGCCAGCAGCTTATCAGCGGGAGGAACCTACGAGCAGTACTTC. Translation gives CASSLSAGGTYEQYF.

The genes are TRBV27 and TRBJ2-7; the match to TRBD1 covers 8 bases. The CDR3 is 14 amino acids. Germline V gene data show CDR1 as MNHEY and CDR2 as SMNVEV (reference sequence). V lost 3 bases, J lost 4 bases, and 5 bases stayed unmatched. CDR3 DNA sequence: TGTGCCAGCAGTTTCTCCGACAGGGGATACGAGCAGTACTTC. It encodes CASSFSDRGYEQYF.

The V and J genes are TRBV18 and TRBJ2-5, with D possibly TRBD2 on 5 matching bases. This CDR3 comprises 15 residues. Germline V gene data show CDR1 as KGHSH and CDR2 as LQKENI. Deletions cut 4 bases from V and 4 bases from J, with 16 bases between. CDR3 DNA: TGTGCCAGCTCACAGAATAGCGTTGCAGGAGAGACCCAGTACTTC. It is translated as CASSQNSVAGETQYF.

The V call is TRBV20-1, the J call TRBJ2-3, with D unresolved. Germline V gene lookup returns CDR1 DFQATT and CDR2 SNEGSKA (reference sequence). The V and J ends lost 6 bases and 6 bases respectively, with 7 bases between them. This CDR3 is built from 10 residues. Written as DNA, the CDR3 is TGCAGTGCCAATCCCGATACGCAGTATTTT. Its translation: CSANPDTQYF.

The chain couples TRBV30 to TRBJ1-5, with 8 bases that match TRBD1. Trimming cost V 4 bases and J 2 bases; bases outside gene matches: 4. CDR1 is GTSNPN and CDR2 is SVGIG in the germline V gene (reference sequence). CDR3 length equals 14 residues. The CDR3: CAWKRGQGNQPQHF. DNA for the CDR3: TGTGCCTGGAAAAGGGGACAGGGCAATCAGCCCCAGCATTTT.

V and J are TRBV6-5 and TRBJ1-1, with 7 bases matching TRBD1. Germline V CDR1 and CDR2: MNHEY, SVGAGI. The CDR3 spans 15 residues. Unmatched junction bases numbered 11, after V lost 4 bases and J lost 6 bases. CDR3 loop: CASSWEQGRGPEAFF. DNA for the CDR3: TGTGCCAGCAGTTGGGAACAGGGGAGAGGTCCTGAAGCTTTCTTT.

The chain joins TRBV2 to TRBJ2-1; 10 positions match TRBD2. CDR1 and CDR2 (germline): SNHLY, FYNNEI. The V and J ends lost 4 bases and 6 bases, in that order; junction bases with no gene match: 6. The CDR3 is 15 residues long. CDR3: CASSGVAGGFNEQFF. CDR3 coding DNA: TGTGCCAGCAGTGGGGTAGCGGGAGGTTTCAATGAGCAGTTCTTC.

This chain links TRBV2 with TRBJ2-7; a possible D gene is TRBD1 (6 bases). The CDR3 runs 12 residues. Germline-derived CDR1 and CDR2 are SNHLY and FYNNEI. V was pared by 6 bases and J by 6 bases, with 12 bases between. The CDR3 reads CASRVQGGEQYF. CDR3 nucleotide sequence: TGTGCCAGCAGGGTACAGGGCGGCGAGCAGTACTTC.

The chain uses TRBV4-1 and TRBJ2-2; TRBD2 matches at 10 bases. CDR3 length: 16 residues. Per the germline V gene, CDR1 is MGHRA and CDR2 is YSYEKL. V shed 3 bases, J shed 2 bases, and the junction held 3 bases outside the gene matches. The chain's CDR3 is CASSQASGGNTGELFF. The CDR3 region has the DNA TGCGCCAGCAGCCAGGCTAGCGGGGGAAACACCGGGGAGCTGTTTTTT.